The clone carrying this T cell receptor (beta chain) has more than one count but fewer than ten. Its antigen is not identified. One entry per CDR3 protein, called by TCRdb with MiXCR from the reads. The sample holds about 330,000 distinct CDR3 sequences, about a third seen once. This sample is part of a study of T cell repertoires in cytomegalovirus infection. Trimming stripped 1 base from V and 0 bases from J, with 20 bases between. The CDR3 runs 19 residues. The V gene's germline CDR1 is SGHVS and CDR2 FNYEAQ. The study's findings and limits: Clonotype analysis showed dominance of the ex vivo response by HLA-C-restricted CMV-specific TCR beta clonotypes.

The chain combines TRBV7-6 with TRBJ2-3, with D possibly matching TRBD1 (6 bases). The sequence was obtained from a human donor in good health (CMV status not recorded). Some clones in this sample may be carry-over from other donors' samples. The specimen was cultured PBMCs, collected from culture after CMV antigen stimulation. The CDR3 coding sequence is TGTGCCAGCAGCTTAGGGTGGCTGGGGGCAGGTCCTAGCACAGATACGCAGTATTTT. Translated, it gives CASSLGWLGAGPSTDTQYF.